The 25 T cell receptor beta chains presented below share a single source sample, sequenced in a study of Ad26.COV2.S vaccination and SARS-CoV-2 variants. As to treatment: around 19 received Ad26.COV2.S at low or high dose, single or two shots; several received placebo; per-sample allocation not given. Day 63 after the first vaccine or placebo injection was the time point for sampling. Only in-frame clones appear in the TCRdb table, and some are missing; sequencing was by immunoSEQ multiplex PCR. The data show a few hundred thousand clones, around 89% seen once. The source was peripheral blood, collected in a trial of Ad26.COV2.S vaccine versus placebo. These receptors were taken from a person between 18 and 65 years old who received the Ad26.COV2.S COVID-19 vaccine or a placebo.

The CDR3 nucleotides are TGTGCCAGCGGGCCTCGGTGGGGCACCATATATTTT. Translated: CASGPRWGTIYF. The chain uses TRBV3-1 (or the pseudogene TRBV3-2) and TRBJ1-3; D unresolved. The V gene lost 8 bases and the J gene lost 9 bases, with 14 bases spanning the gap. This CDR3 is 12 amino acids long. Germline lookup yields CDR1 LGHDT and CDR2 YNNKEL (reference sequence).

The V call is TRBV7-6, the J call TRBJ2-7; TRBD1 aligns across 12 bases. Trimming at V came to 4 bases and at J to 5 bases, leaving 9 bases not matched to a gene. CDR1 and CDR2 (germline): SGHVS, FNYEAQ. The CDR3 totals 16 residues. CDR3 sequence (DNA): TGTGCCAGCAGCTCCCTTCGGGACAGGGGGCTTAACGAGCAGTACTTC. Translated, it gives CASSSLRDRGLNEQYF. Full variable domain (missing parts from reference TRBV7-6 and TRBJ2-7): GAGVSQSPRYKVTKRGQDVALRCDPISGHVSLYWYRQALGQGPEFLTYFNYEAQQDKSGLPNDRFSAERPEGSISTLTIQRTEQRDSAMYRCASSSLRDRGLNEQYFGPGTRLTVT.

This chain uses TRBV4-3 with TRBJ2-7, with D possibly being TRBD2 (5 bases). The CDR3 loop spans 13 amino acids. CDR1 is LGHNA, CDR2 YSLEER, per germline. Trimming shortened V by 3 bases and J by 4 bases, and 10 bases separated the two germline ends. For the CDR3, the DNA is TGCGCCAGCAGCCATGATCGGGGTTACGAGCAGTACTTC. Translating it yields CASSHDRGYEQYF.

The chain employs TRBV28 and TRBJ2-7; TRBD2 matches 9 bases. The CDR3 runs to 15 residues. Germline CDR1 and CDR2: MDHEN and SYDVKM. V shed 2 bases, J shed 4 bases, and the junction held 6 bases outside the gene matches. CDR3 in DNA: TGTGCCAGCAGTTTAGACCGACTAGCGGCGTACGAGCAGTACTTC. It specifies CASSLDRLAAYEQYF.

This CDR3 reads CASSPIAAYNEQFF. CDR3 DNA: TGTGCCAGCAGCCCGATAGCAGCTTACAATGAGCAGTTCTTC. The V call is TRBV13, the J call TRBJ2-1; D is ambiguous. This CDR3 contains 14 residues. Germline V gene data show CDR1 as PRHDT and CDR2 as FYEKMQ (reference sequence). V was shortened by 5 bases and J by 4 bases, with 12 bases between the two germline ends.

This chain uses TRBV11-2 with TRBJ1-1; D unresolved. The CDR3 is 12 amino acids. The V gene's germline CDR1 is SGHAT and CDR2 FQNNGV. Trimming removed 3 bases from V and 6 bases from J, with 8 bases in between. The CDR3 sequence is CASSLAGSEAFF. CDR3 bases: TGTGCCAGCAGCTTGGCCGGGTCTGAAGCTTTCTTT.

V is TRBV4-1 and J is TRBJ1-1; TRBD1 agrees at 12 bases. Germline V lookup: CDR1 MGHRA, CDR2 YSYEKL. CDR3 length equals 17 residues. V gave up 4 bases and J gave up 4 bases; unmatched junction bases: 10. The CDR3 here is CASSPLPGQGASTEAFF. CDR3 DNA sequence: TGCGCCAGCAGCCCGTTGCCGGGACAGGGGGCGAGCACTGAAGCTTTCTTT.

CDR3: CASSQAPGRVSSSQHF. CDR3 bases: TGCGCCAGCAGCCAGGCCCCGGGACGGGTGTCGTCGTCCCAGCATTTT. V usage is TRBV4-1 and J usage is TRBJ1-5, with D maybe TRBD1 (5 bases). The CDR3 spans 16 residues. Deletions cut 3 bases from V and 11 bases from J, with 23 bases between. Per germline, CDR1 MGHRA and CDR2 YSYEKL.

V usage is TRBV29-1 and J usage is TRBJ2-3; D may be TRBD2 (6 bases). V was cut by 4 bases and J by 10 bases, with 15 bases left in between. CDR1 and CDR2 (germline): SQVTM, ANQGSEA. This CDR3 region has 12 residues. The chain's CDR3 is CSVVLVRGAQYF. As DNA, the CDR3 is TGCAGCGTTGTTTTGGTGCGGGGAGCGCAGTATTTT.

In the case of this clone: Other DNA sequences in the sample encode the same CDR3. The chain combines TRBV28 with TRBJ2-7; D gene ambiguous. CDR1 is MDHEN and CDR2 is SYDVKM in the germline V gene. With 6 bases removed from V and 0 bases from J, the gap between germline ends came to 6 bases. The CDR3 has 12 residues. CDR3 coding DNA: TGTGCCAGCAGCCTCGGCTCCTACGAGCAGTACTTC. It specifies CASSLGSYEQYF.

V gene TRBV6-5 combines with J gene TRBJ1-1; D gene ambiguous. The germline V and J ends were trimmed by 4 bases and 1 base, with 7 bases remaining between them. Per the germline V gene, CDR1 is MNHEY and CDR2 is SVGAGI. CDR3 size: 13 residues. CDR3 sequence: CASSLGRNTEAFF. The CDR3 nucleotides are TGTGCCAGCAGTTTAGGCAGGAACACTGAAGCTTTCTTT.

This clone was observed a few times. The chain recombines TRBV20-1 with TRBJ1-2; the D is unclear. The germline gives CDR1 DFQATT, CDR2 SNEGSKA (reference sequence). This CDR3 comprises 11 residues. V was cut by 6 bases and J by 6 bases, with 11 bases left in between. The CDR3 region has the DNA TGCAGTGCCCCCCGGCCAGATGGCTACACCTTC. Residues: CSAPRPDGYTF.

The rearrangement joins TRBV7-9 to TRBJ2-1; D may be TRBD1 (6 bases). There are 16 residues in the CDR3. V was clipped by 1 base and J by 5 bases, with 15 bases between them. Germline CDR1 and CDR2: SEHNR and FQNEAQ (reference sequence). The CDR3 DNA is TGTGCCAGCAGCTTAGTGAGGACAGAGGGACACAATGAGCAGTTCTTC. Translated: CASSLVRTEGHNEQFF.

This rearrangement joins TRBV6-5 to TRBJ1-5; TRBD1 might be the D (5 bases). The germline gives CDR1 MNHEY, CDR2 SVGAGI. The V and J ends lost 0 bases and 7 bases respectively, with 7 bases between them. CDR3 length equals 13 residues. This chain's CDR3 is CASSYSGRQPQHF. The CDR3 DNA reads TGTGCCAGCAGTTACTCGGGGCGGCAGCCCCAGCATTTT.

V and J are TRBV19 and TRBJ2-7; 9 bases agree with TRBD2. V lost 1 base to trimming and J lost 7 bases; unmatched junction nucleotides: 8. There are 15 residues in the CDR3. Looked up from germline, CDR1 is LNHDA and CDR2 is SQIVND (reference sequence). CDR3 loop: CASSIVAGASREQYF. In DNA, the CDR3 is TGTGCCAGTAGTATAGTAGCGGGGGCCTCCCGGGAGCAGTACTTC.

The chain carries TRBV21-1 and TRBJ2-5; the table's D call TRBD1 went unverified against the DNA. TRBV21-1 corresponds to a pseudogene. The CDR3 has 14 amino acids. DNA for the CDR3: TGTGCCAGCAGCATAGAGGGGGCGGTTAAGACCCAGTACTTC. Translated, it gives CASSIEGAVKTQYF.

The DNA for the CDR3 is TGTGCCAGCGGTGCAGACATCACTATCTATGGCTACACCTTC. Its translation is CASGADITIYGYTF. This rearrangement joins TRBV28 to TRBJ1-2; D gene uncertain. The CDR3 is 14 amino acids. Germline CDR1 reads MDHEN; CDR2 reads SYDVKM. The V end lost 8 bases, the J end lost 4 bases, and 17 bases lay between the germline ends.

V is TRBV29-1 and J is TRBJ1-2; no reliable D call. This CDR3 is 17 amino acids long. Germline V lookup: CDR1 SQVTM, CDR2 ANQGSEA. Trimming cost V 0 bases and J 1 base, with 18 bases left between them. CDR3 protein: CSVEDLGLGRFNYGYTF. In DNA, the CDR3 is TGCAGCGTTGAAGATCTCGGATTGGGCAGATTTAACTATGGCTACACCTTC.

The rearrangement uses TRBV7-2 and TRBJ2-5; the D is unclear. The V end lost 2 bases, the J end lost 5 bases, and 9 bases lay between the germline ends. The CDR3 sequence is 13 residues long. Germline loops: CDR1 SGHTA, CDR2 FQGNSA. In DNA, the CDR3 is TGTGCCAGCAGCTTACCCTCTACTGAGACCCAGTACTTC. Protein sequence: CASSLPSTETQYF.

This chain's CDR3 is CASSQGSGNTIYF. The CDR3 DNA reads as TGCGCCAGCAGCCAAGGGTCCGGAAACACCATATATTTT. The gene calls are TRBV4-1 and TRBJ1-3; D uncertain. Germline values: CDR1 MGHRA, CDR2 YSYEKL. The CDR3 loop spans 13 amino acids. V lost 1 base and J 4 bases, leaving 5 bases between the germline ends.

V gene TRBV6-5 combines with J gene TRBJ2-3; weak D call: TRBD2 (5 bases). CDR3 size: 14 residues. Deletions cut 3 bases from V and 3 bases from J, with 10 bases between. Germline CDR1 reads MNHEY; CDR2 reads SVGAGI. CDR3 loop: CASSYREITDTQYF. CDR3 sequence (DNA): TGTGCCAGCAGTTATAGGGAGATAACAGATACGCAGTATTTT.

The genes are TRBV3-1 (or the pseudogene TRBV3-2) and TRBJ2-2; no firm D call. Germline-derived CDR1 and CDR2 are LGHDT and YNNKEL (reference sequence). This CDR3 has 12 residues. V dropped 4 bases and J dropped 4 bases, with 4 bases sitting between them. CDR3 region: CASSPSTGELFF. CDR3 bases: TGTGCCAGCAGCCCGAGCACCGGGGAGCTGTTTTTT.

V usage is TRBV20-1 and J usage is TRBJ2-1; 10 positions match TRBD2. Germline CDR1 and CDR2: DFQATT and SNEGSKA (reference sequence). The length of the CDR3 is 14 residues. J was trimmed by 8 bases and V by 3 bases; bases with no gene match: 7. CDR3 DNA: TGCAGTGCTAGTAAGCGGGGGGGCAGGGATGAGCAGTTCTTC. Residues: CSASKRGGRDEQFF.

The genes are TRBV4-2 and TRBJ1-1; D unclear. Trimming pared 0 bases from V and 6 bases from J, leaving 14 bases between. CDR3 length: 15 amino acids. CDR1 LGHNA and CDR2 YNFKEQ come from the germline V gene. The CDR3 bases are TGTGCCAGCAGCCAAGATCAGCCCAGAGTACCTGAAGCTTTCTTT. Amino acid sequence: CASSQDQPRVPEAFF.

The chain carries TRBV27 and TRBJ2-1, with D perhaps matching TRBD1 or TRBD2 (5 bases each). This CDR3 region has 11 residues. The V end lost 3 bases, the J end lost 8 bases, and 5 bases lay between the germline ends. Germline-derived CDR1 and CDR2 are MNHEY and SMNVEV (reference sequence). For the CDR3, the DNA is TGTGCCAGCAGTTTGGGACATGAGCAGTTCTTC. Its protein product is CASSLGHEQFF.